Each of the 10 T cell receptor beta chains below was sequenced from the same sample in a study of blood T cell repertoires in COVID-19. This table comes from immunoSEQ multiplex PCR, and its TCRdb copy is limited to in-frame clones, with some not included. Of 130,000 to 150,000 clones listed, roughly 87% are singletons. Material: peripheral blood. The receptor set was obtained from a man in his 70s with acute or convalescent COVID-19.

This chain connects TRBV7-9 to TRBJ1-1; TRBD1 is a possible D gene (5 bases). V shed 5 bases and J shed 4 bases, with 11 bases lying between them. CDR1 SEHNR and CDR2 FQNEAQ come from the germline V gene (reference sequence). The CDR3 contains 13 residues. This CDR3 is CASSLSGGTEAFF. CDR3 in DNA: TGTGCCAGCAGCCTAAGCGGGGGCACTGAAGCTTTCTTT.

This clone was observed a handful of times. V and J are TRBV5-1 and TRBJ2-2; tentative D call: TRBD1 (6 bases). The germline CDR1 and CDR2 sequences are SGHRS and YFSETQ. The V end lost 3 bases, the J end lost 1 base, and 10 bases lay between the germline ends. The CDR3 is 15 amino acids. CDR3 loop: CASSWDTGNTGELFF. Written as DNA, the CDR3 is TGCGCCAGCAGCTGGGACACGGGGAACACCGGGGAGCTGTTTTTT.

The gene calls are TRBV6-5 and TRBJ1-1; D unresolved. The CDR3 runs 16 residues. V was pared by 2 bases and J by 2 bases, with 15 bases between. In germline, CDR1 is MNHEY, CDR2 SVGAGI. The CDR3 DNA reads TGTGCCAGCAGTTACGGCGCTGGGCGCCGAAACACTGAAGCTTTCTTT. As protein: CASSYGAGRRNTEAFF.

The chain combines TRBV30 with TRBJ2-2; perhaps TRBD1 as D (7 bases). The CDR3 sequence is 16 residues long. Germline V gene sequence: CDR1 GTSNPN, CDR2 SVGIG (reference sequence). With 3 bases removed from V and 5 bases from J, the gap between germline ends came to 19 bases. This CDR3 reads CAWRSGGGGKTGELFF. The CDR3, as DNA: TGTGCCTGGAGATCAGGAGGGGGCGGGAAAACCGGGGAGCTGTTTTTT.

The rearrangement links TRBV29-1 to TRBJ1-2; unclear D gene. This CDR3 is 13 amino acids long. Trimming shortened V by 0 bases and J by 4 bases, and 9 bases separated the two germline ends. CDR1 and CDR2 (germline): SQVTM, ANQGSEA. This CDR3 is CSVEDQAPYGYTF. Written as DNA, the CDR3 is TGCAGCGTTGAAGATCAGGCTCCCTATGGCTACACCTTC.

Only one count was recorded for this clone. The chain carries TRBV6-5 and TRBJ2-3; D is possibly TRBD1 (6 bases). Germline V gene data show CDR1 as MNHEY and CDR2 as SVGAGI. V lost 6 bases and J lost 3, with 13 bases in between. This CDR3 has 14 amino acids. CDR3 amino acids: CASSRTVFTDTQYF. The DNA for the CDR3 is TGTGCCAGCAGCAGGACAGTTTTTACAGATACGCAGTATTTT.

The V gene is TRBV7-6, the J gene TRBJ2-5; TRBD2 aligns across 12 bases. After removal of 2 bases from V and 6 bases from J, the junction contained 7 bases not matched to a gene. CDR1 is SGHVS and CDR2 is FNYEAQ in the germline V gene. The CDR3 consists of 16 residues. The CDR3 DNA reads TGTGCCAGCAGCTTATCCCCGACTAGCGGGGGAAAGACCCAGTACTTC. Translated: CASSLSPTSGGKTQYF.

This rearrangement joins TRBV3-1 (or the pseudogene TRBV3-2) to TRBJ1-5, with TRBD1 as a possible D gene (6 bases). The CDR3 has 14 amino acids. Trimming shortened V by 1 base and J by 3 bases, and 7 bases separated the two germline ends. Germline V gives CDR1 LGHDT, CDR2 YNNKEL (reference sequence). The CDR3 loop is CASSQGDTNQPQHF. The CDR3 region has the DNA TGTGCCAGCAGCCAAGGGGACACCAATCAGCCCCAGCATTTT.

This clone was seen a single time. The sample holds other DNA sequences that translate to the same CDR3. This chain connects TRBV4-1 to TRBJ1-1; 7 bases agree with TRBD1. The CDR3 is 15 amino acids. Germline assignment: CDR1 MGHRA and CDR2 YSYEKL. The V gene end was trimmed by 4 bases and the J gene end by 1 base; junction bases not matched to a gene: 6. CDR3 bases: TGCGCCAGCAGCCGCGAGGGACAGACGAACACTGAAGCTTTCTTT. The encoded protein is CASSREGQTNTEAFF.

The CDR3 DNA is TGTGCCAGCAGCGGACAGGATTACTCTGGAAACACCATATATTTT. It is translated as CASSGQDYSGNTIYF. The V call is TRBV9, the J call TRBJ1-3; TRBD1 might be the D (6 bases). V was shortened by 3 bases and J by 0 bases, with 10 bases between the two germline ends. This CDR3 comprises 15 residues. Germline assignment: CDR1 SGDLS and CDR2 YYNGEE.